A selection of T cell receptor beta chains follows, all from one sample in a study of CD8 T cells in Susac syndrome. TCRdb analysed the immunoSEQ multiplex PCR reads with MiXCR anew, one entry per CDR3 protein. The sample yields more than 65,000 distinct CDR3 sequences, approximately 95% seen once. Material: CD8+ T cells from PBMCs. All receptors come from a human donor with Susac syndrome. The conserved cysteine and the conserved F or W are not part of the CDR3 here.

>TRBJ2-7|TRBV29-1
SVDGGEQY
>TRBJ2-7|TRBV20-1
SAREFGQPRSYEQY
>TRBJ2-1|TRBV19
ASSISASPWGDEQF
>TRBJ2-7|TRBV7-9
ASSLRDRSYEQY
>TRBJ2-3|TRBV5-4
ASSPTTGTDTQY
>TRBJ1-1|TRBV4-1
ASSQGQGELTEAF
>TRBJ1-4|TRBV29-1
SVTGSHEKLF
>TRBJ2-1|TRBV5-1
ASTLGGVAGVDEQF
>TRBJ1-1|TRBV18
ASSPPRGTGPEAF
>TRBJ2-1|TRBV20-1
SATRRRLAGGGAYNEQF
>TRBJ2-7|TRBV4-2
ASSQADRGGGEQY
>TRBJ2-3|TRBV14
ASSQEDTLYAGVTDTQY
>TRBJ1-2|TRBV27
ASRLSTGPHPSGYT
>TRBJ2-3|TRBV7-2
ASSYLRGYTQY
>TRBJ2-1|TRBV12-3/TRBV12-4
AGASGRDYEQF
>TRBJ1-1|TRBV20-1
SARSGAGGYAEAF
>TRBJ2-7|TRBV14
ATGTHTYEQY
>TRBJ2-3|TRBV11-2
ASTTGATDTQY
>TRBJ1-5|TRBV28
ASSWPNQPQH
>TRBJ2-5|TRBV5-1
ASSSNLAGGPVETQY
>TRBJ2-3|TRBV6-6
ASGGRDMPDTQY
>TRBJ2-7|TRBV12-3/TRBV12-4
ASSLGGQSYEQY
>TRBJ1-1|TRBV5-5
ASSLATPGTEAF
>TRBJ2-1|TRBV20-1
SASTSGRDSSYNEQF
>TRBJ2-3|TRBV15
ATSSFRPDTQY
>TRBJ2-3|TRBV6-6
ASSHRTPSTDTQY
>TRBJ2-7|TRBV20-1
SAYPTGLLHEQY
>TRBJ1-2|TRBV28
ASSPGGGYT
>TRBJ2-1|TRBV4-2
ASSQEPAGTSGNNEQF
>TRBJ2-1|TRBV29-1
SVEDLGRGGYNEQF
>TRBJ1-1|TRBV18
ASSPLYPLNTEAF
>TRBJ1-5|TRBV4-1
ASSQETGGFNQPQH
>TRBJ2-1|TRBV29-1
SVEDSTSYNEQF
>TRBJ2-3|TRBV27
ASSLEGGRTDTQY
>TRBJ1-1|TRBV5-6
ASSPGVPNTEAF